These 30 T cell receptor beta chains were all obtained from the same sample, sequenced in a study of a mutant IDH1 vaccine in newly diagnosed glioma. The data were produced by immunoSEQ multiplex PCR, yet TCRdb's version contains in-frame clones alone and is incomplete. The sample holds 30,000 to 40,000 clones, around three quarters seen once. Time point indicated: week 35, safety follow-up. Alongside topical imiquimod, each dose of vaccine comprised 300 ug of mutant IDH1 20-mer peptide. The antigens of these receptors remain unknown. This material consisted of PBMCs, taken from a glioma patient whose treatment included an IDH1 peptide vaccine. These receptors originate from a man aged 40-49 years with glioma. Some clones in this sample may be carry-over from other donors' samples.

The chain joins TRBV14 to TRBJ1-1; D not certain. V lost 4 bases and J 11 bases, leaving 14 bases between the germline ends. The germline gives CDR1 SGHDN, CDR2 FVKESK. The CDR3 runs to 12 residues. CDR3 sequence: CASSPGGISAFF. CDR3 DNA: TGTGCCAGCAGCCCCGGAGGGATTTCGGCTTTCTTT. Filled out from reference TRBV14 and TRBJ1-1, the complete variable domain reads EAGVTQFPSHSVIEKGQTVTLRCDPISGHDNLYWYRRVMGKEIKFLLHFVKESKQDESGMPNNRFLAERTGGTYSTLKVQPAELEDSGVYFCASSPGGISAFFGQGTRLTVV.

This clone was found a few times. The V gene is TRBV19, the J gene TRBJ1-1; 10 bases fit TRBD1. The ends lost 4 bases at V and 4 bases at J; junction bases unmatched: 15. The CDR3 sequence is 18 residues long. In germline, CDR1 is LNHDA, CDR2 SQIVND (reference sequence). Here the CDR3 DNA reads TGTGCCAGTAGTAAGGGGACAGGGGAAATGGTTAGTAGCACTGAAGCTTTCTTT. Translated: CASSKGTGEMVSSTEAFF.

The CDR3 here is CASSRDRAYEQYF. For the CDR3, the DNA is TGTGCCAGCAGTCGGGACAGGGCCTACGAGCAGTACTTC. The chain links TRBV6-1 to TRBJ2-7; 9 bases match TRBD1. The germline CDR1 and CDR2 sequences are MNHNS and SASEGT. This CDR3 is built from 13 residues. The junction had 1 base not matched to a gene; V was cut back by 5 bases and J by 2 bases.

The rearrangement joins TRBV4-1 to TRBJ1-2, with TRBD1 matching over 12 bases. CDR1 and CDR2 (germline): MGHRA, YSYEKL. V lost 4 bases to trimming and J lost 2 bases; unmatched junction nucleotides: 8. This CDR3 is 17 amino acids long. The CDR3: CASSPPGQGARNYGYTF. The CDR3 coding sequence is TGCGCCAGCAGCCCGCCGGGACAGGGGGCCAGAAACTATGGCTACACCTTC.

The genes are TRBV23-1 and TRBJ2-7; tentatively, D is TRBD1 or TRBD2 (6 bases each). TRBV23-1 is given ORF status, its function remaining uncertain. V lost 0 bases to trimming and J lost 9 bases, with 12 bases between them. This CDR3 is 13 amino acids long. The CDR3 sequence: CASSQSIEGGQYF. The CDR3 bases are TGCGCCAGCAGTCAATCAATTGAGGGGGGGCAGTACTTC.

This clone is deemed medium-sized. The rearrangement uses TRBV27 and TRBJ2-1, with 12 bases identical to TRBD1. Germline CDR1 is MNHEY and CDR2 is SMNVEV (reference sequence). This CDR3 is 16 amino acids long. The junction had 8 bases not matched to a gene; V was cut back by 2 bases and J by 9 bases. In DNA, the CDR3 is TGTGCCAGCAGTTTAGGGGACAGGGGGCTGTCGTTTGAGCAGTTCTTC. Its protein is CASSLGDRGLSFEQFF.

The CDR3, as DNA: TGTGCCTGGTCACAGGGTTACAATGAGCAGTTCTTC. It translates to CAWSQGYNEQFF. The chain joins TRBV30 to TRBJ2-1; TRBD1 might be the D (6 bases). With 5 bases removed from V and 4 bases from J, the gap between germline ends came to 9 bases. Per the germline V gene, CDR1 is GTSNPN and CDR2 is SVGIG (reference sequence). This CDR3 region has 12 residues.

This chain links TRBV30 with TRBJ1-6; 10 bases fit TRBD1. V trimming: 5 bases; J trimming: 10 bases; junction bases outside the gene matches: 5. The germline V gene has CDR1 GTSNPN and CDR2 SVGIG (reference sequence). The CDR3 is 13 residues long. DNA of the CDR3: TGTGCCTGGTTCCGGGACAGGGGCTCACCCCTCCACTTT. Its protein product is CAWFRDRGSPLHF.

This clone was seen only a few times. V gene TRBV7-2 combines with J gene TRBJ1-1, with D possibly being TRBD1 (6 bases). The CDR3 spans 13 residues. The germline V gene has CDR1 SGHTA and CDR2 FQGNSA. V lost 1 base, J lost 6 bases, and 9 bases lay in between. CDR3 sequence: CASSLVGGPEAFF. In DNA, the CDR3 is TGTGCCAGCAGCTTAGTAGGGGGGCCTGAAGCTTTCTTT.

The chain links TRBV6-1 to TRBJ2-7; D gene ambiguous. The CDR3 has 12 residues. CDR1 is MNHNS and CDR2 is SASEGT in the germline V gene. V was cut by 8 bases and J by 6 bases, with 14 bases left in between. DNA of the CDR3: TGTGCCAGCGCCTACCTCGACGGCGAGCAGTACTTC. This codes for CASAYLDGEQYF.

This chain connects TRBV4-1 to TRBJ2-1; TRBD2 agrees at 8 bases. Unmatched junction bases numbered 5, after V lost 0 bases and J lost 7 bases. From germline, CDR1 is MGHRA and CDR2 YSYEKL. This CDR3 comprises 15 residues. CDR3 sequence reads: CASSQDGGAGNEQFF. For the CDR3, the DNA is TGCGCCAGCAGCCAAGACGGGGGGGCCGGAAATGAGCAGTTCTTC.

V and J are TRBV19 and TRBJ1-6, with D possibly TRBD1 on 5 matching bases. CDR1 is LNHDA and CDR2 is SQIVND in the germline V gene (reference sequence). V dropped 5 bases and J dropped 3 bases, with 11 bases sitting between them. The CDR3 totals 15 residues. This CDR3 reads CASSPQDGYNSPLHF. In nucleotides, the CDR3 is TGTGCCAGTAGTCCACAGGACGGCTATAATTCACCCCTCCACTTT.

By share, this clone ranks as medium-sized. CDR3 in amino acids: CASSLTGYDYGYTF. The DNA for the CDR3 is TGCGCCAGCAGCCTGACAGGGTATGACTATGGCTACACCTTC. J is TRBJ1-2 and V is TRBV5-1; 7 bases are a match to TRBD1. The CDR3 is 14 residues long. The V gene's germline CDR1 is SGHRS and CDR2 YFSETQ. After removal of 4 bases from V and 3 bases from J, the junction contained 6 bases not matched to a gene.

This clone has only a few counts. The chain recombines TRBV4-1 with TRBJ1-5; D gene uncertain. CDR3 length: 14 amino acids. Per germline, CDR1 MGHRA and CDR2 YSYEKL. V was pared by 2 bases and J by 0 bases, with 5 bases between. In DNA form, the CDR3 reads TGCGCCAGCAGCCAAAGGGATAGCAATCAGCCCCAGCATTTT. As protein: CASSQRDSNQPQHF.

In nucleotides, the CDR3 is TGCAGTGCTAATACAGGGCACGAGCAGTACTTC. This encodes CSANTGHEQYF. The rearrangement joins TRBV20-1 to TRBJ2-7, with D possibly being TRBD1 (6 bases). The CDR3 runs 11 residues. The V gene's germline CDR1 is DFQATT and CDR2 SNEGSKA (reference sequence). Deletions cut 4 bases from V and 5 bases from J, with 9 bases between.

The V call is TRBV5-1, the J call TRBJ2-3; 9 nucleotides line up with TRBD1. The germline V gene encodes CDR1 SGHRS and CDR2 YFSETQ. V trimming: 5 bases; J trimming: 0 bases; junction bases outside the gene matches: 7. This CDR3 is 16 amino acids long. The CDR3 DNA is TGCGCCAGCAGTCCCAGGACAGGGGCTAGCACAGATACGCAGTATTTT. This codes for CASSPRTGASTDTQYF. Variable domain in full (rest from reference TRBV5-1 and TRBJ2-3): KAGVTQTPRYLIKTRGQQVTLSCSPISGHRSVSWYQQTPGQGLQFLFEYFSETQRNKGNFPGRFSGRQFSNSRSEMNVSTLELGDSALYLCASSPRTGASTDTQYFGPGTRLTVL.

This chain links TRBV9 with TRBJ1-1; possibly TRBD1 for D (5 bases). The CDR3 sequence is 16 residues long. Trimming left V 5 bases short and J 0 bases short, with 17 bases between. The germline V gene encodes CDR1 SGDLS and CDR2 YYNGEE. The CDR3 reads CASREAGGGVNTEAFF. CDR3 nucleotides: TGTGCCAGCAGAGAGGCCGGGGGGGGAGTGAACACTGAAGCTTTCTTT.

The chain employs TRBV6-6 and TRBJ2-5, with D uncertain. From germline, CDR1 is MNHNY and CDR2 SVGAGI (reference sequence). The CDR3 loop spans 13 amino acids. V gave up 2 bases and J gave up 5 bases, with 9 bases separating them. CDR3 in amino acids: CASSYEHQETQYF. The DNA for the CDR3 is TGTGCCAGCAGTTACGAGCATCAGGAGACCCAGTACTTC.

The V gene is TRBV7-2, the J gene TRBJ1-3; possibly TRBD1 for D (5 bases). V was clipped by 3 bases and J by 1 base, with 10 bases between them. CDR3 length: 15 amino acids. Germline lookup yields CDR1 SGHTA and CDR2 FQGNSA. The chain's CDR3 is CASSFNRQSGNTIYF. The CDR3 DNA follows: TGTGCCAGCAGCTTTAACAGGCAGTCTGGAAACACCATATATTTT.

The genes are TRBV19 and TRBJ1-1; 9 nucleotides match TRBD1. Looked up from germline, CDR1 is LNHDA and CDR2 is SQIVND (reference sequence). The CDR3 contains 14 residues. After removal of 6 bases from V and 4 bases from J, the junction contained 6 bases not matched to a gene. The CDR3 region has the DNA TGTGCCAGTAGCAAACAGGGGGCGAGCACTGAAGCTTTCTTT. Protein product: CASSKQGASTEAFF.

The J gene is TRBJ2-5, the V gene TRBV7-2, with 7 bases that match TRBD1. Losses at the gene ends were 1 base for V and 4 bases for J; bases not matched to a gene: 12. In germline, CDR1 is SGHTA, CDR2 FQGNSA. CDR3 size: 17 residues. As DNA, the CDR3 is TGTGCCAGCAGCTTAGTCGTTAATCAGGGGGTCCGAGAGACCCAGTACTTC. This gives the protein CASSLVVNQGVRETQYF.

This clone turned up a few times. This chain uses TRBV9 with TRBJ2-7; the match to TRBD1 covers 11 bases. V lost 4 bases and J lost 3; bases outside the gene matches: 6. The CDR3 length is 15 residues. The germline V gene has CDR1 SGDLS and CDR2 YYNGEE. This CDR3 is CASSPAGTGGYEQYF. CDR3 in DNA: TGTGCCAGCAGCCCGGCTGGGACAGGGGGCTACGAGCAGTACTTC.

This sequence joins TRBV19 and TRBJ2-3; no clear D gene. V lost 5 bases and J 1 base, leaving 7 bases between the germline ends. Germline CDR1 LNHDA, CDR2 SQIVND (reference sequence). The CDR3 runs 13 residues. CDR3 DNA: TGTGCCAGTAGTGTAGCCGGCACAGATACGCAGTATTTT. The encoded protein is CASSVAGTDTQYF.

The rearrangement uses TRBV28 and TRBJ2-7; 8 bases map to TRBD2. Trimming took 6 bases from V and 3 from J; bases not matched to a gene: 7. The CDR3 is 14 residues long. The germline V gene has CDR1 MDHEN and CDR2 SYDVKM. For the CDR3, the DNA is TGTGCCAGCAGCCGGGGGGGCGGGGGCTACGAGCAGTACTTC. Translated: CASSRGGGGYEQYF.

This clone was seen only a few times. The chain joins TRBV19 to TRBJ1-6, with D tentatively TRBD1 (5 bases). This CDR3 comprises 15 residues. Germline-derived CDR1 and CDR2 are LNHDA and SQIVND (reference sequence). With 4 bases removed from V and 7 bases from J, the gap between germline ends came to 14 bases. CDR3 in amino acids: CASSTWGVGNSPLHF. The CDR3 region has the DNA TGTGCCAGTAGTACGTGGGGGGTAGGCAATTCACCCCTCCACTTT.

The chain links TRBV19 to TRBJ2-2, with D possibly being TRBD1 (5 bases). V was clipped by 6 bases and J by 2 bases, with 16 bases between them. Germline assignment: CDR1 LNHDA and CDR2 SQIVND (reference sequence). This CDR3 has 16 residues. CDR3 sequence reads: CASSENRNINTGELFF. The CDR3 DNA sequence: TGTGCCAGTAGCGAAAACAGGAACATAAACACCGGGGAGCTGTTTTTT.

For the CDR3, the DNA is TGTGCCAGCAGCGATACTAGCGGGGCGGAAGAGACCCAGTACTTC. Translated, it gives CASSDTSGAEETQYF. The chain combines TRBV11-2 with TRBJ2-5; 10 bases line up with TRBD2. The length of the CDR3 is 15 residues. In germline, CDR1 is SGHAT, CDR2 FQNNGV. Trimming cost V 5 bases and J 3 bases; bases outside gene matches: 6.

J is TRBJ2-7 and V is TRBV5-4, with 7 bases that match TRBD1. There are 13 residues in the CDR3. V lost 2 bases to trimming and J lost 2 bases; unmatched junction nucleotides: 1. In germline, CDR1 is SGHNT, CDR2 YYREEE (reference sequence). The DNA of the CDR3 is TGTGCCAGCAGCTTACAGGGGCCCTACGAGCAGTACTTC. Protein product: CASSLQGPYEQYF.

The chain uses TRBV4-2 and TRBJ1-5; D unresolved. The length of the CDR3 is 15 residues. The V gene lost 0 bases and the J gene lost 5 bases, with 11 bases spanning the gap. Germline values: CDR1 LGHNA, CDR2 YNFKEQ. The CDR3 DNA is TGTGCCAGCAGCCAAGACACCGGGAGCCATCAGCCCCAGCATTTT. Residues: CASSQDTGSHQPQHF.

The genes are TRBV29-1 and TRBJ1-2; unclear D gene. CDR1 SQVTM and CDR2 ANQGSEA come from the germline V gene. CDR3 length equals 11 residues. The V end lost 0 bases, the J end lost 4 bases, and 3 bases lay between the germline ends. The CDR3 is CSVEEGYGYTF. DNA for the CDR3: TGCAGCGTTGAAGAGGGCTATGGCTACACCTTC.